This T cell receptor beta chain was observed in a study of blood T cell repertoires in COVID-19 (dated by TCRdb to about 2020). Broadly, across the study: The collaborator samples originated in the United States, Italy and Spain and spanned the acute and convalescent phases of COVID-19. The prospective study material was composed of cDNA or gDNA derived from T cells, B-cell-depleted T cells, or PBMCs. Deeply sampled blood TCRbeta repertoires from subjects exposed to, actively infected with, or recovered from COVID-19 were included in the dataset. The repertoires were released in a freely available public database meant as a resource for research on the immune response to SARS-CoV-2. The samples were drawn from two sources: the first 160 participants of the ongoing ImmuneRACE study, and 1,254 subjects contributed by 6 global collaborators. Nearly every sample came with metadata listing a de-identified subject ID, COVID-19 status, age in years and sex. Where HLA class I and class II types were available, the types were taken from metadata supplied by the sample provider, not from assay-based typing. Broad study findings and their caveats: The amount of clinical and demographic metadata varied by source and participant and was provided uncurated.

TCRbeta CDR3 regions were amplified from genomic DNA by means of the immunoSEQ Assay, a bias-controlled multiplex PCR. Concerning the study's data processing: Within the assay, amplification of reference gene primers was used to estimate how many nucleated cells each sample contained. To quantify the absolute abundance of each unique TCRbeta CDR3 rearrangement, sequence reads were collapsed and filtered. Productive Simpson clonality was computed per sample as the square root of Simpson's diversity index over productive rearrangements. In TCRdb, the immuneACCESS table is reduced to in-frame sequences with V and J assigned. These tables do not hold every clone; where another copy was compared, an unresolved V gene accounts for under half, and the others remain unexplained. Clonal size and the V and J genes are those of that table, whereas D and trimming came from the DNA. This sample has 150,000 or so clones in its table, and roughly 84% of those were observed once. The biggest ten clones account for approximately 40% of the sample.

The collaborating institutions used their own protocols to collect whole blood in K2EDTA tubes. Collaborator samples were shipped for TCRbeta analysis as frozen whole blood, isolated PBMCs, or DNA extracted from either sample type. Notes on this clone: Its recognized antigen is unknown. Per-base qualities were not stored, and no clone one base away is much larger.

Germline trimming: 6 bases from V, 7 bases from J; junction bases outside gene matches: 11. The cysteine opens and the phenylalanine closes a CDR3 of 15 amino acids. Left in the record is the CDR3 DNA by itself, 45 bases read in frame from the first base. The germline V gene yields MNHEY for CDR1 and SVGAGI for CDR2. This clonotype originated in a human donor in a cohort sampled during active COVID-19. This chain joins TRBV6-5 to TRBJ1-5; 8 bases in between match TRBD1. Sequenced material: peripheral blood. The DNA is TGTGCCAGCAGACCCGGCAGGGGGCGAGGGCAGCCCCAGCATTTT. The resulting protein is CASRPGRGRGQPQHF.